This entry describes one T cell receptor beta chain. Primers included in the PCR were 60 Vbeta and 13 Jbeta primers. Profiled with immunoSEQ multiplex PCR; TCRdb holds only in-frame clones, not every one. The table lists 45,000 or so clones, around 72% of them singletons, with 3.4% in the top ten. The CDR3 contains 14 residues. V lost 0 bases, J lost 7 bases, and 11 bases lay in between. Germline values: CDR1 SGHDT, CDR2 YYEEEE. This entry comes from a study of cytomegalovirus exposure and HLA in healthy donors. The source is a woman aged 25 to 39 in good health and CMV-seronegative. The V and J genes are TRBV5-6 and TRBJ1-5; D gene unclear. Input material: PBMCs. Here the CDR3 DNA reads TGTGCCAGCAGCTTGGGAGGGATGGGACAGCCCCAGCATTTT. This sequence encodes CASSLGGMGQPQHF. Filled out from reference TRBV5-6 and TRBJ1-5, the complete variable domain reads DAGVTQSPTHLIKTRGQQVTLRCSPKSGHDTVSWYQQALGQGPQFIFQYYEEEERQRGNFPDRFSGHQFPNYSSELNVNALLLGDSALYLCASSLGGMGQPQHFGDGTRLSIL.